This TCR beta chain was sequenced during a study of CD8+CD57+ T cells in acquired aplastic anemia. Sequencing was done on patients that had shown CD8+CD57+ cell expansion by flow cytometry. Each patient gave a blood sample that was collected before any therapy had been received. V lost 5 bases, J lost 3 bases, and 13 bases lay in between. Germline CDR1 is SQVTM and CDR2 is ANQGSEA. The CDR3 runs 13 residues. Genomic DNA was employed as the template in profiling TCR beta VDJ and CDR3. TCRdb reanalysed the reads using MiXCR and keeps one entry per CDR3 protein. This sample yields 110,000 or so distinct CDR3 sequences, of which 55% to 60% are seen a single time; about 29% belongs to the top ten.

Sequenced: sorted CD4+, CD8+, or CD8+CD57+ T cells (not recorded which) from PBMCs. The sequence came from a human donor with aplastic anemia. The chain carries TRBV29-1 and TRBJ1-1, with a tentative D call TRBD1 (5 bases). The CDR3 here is CSVQGGLDTEAFF. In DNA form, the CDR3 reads TGCAGCGTTCAGGGAGGGTTGGACACTGAAGCTTTCTTT.